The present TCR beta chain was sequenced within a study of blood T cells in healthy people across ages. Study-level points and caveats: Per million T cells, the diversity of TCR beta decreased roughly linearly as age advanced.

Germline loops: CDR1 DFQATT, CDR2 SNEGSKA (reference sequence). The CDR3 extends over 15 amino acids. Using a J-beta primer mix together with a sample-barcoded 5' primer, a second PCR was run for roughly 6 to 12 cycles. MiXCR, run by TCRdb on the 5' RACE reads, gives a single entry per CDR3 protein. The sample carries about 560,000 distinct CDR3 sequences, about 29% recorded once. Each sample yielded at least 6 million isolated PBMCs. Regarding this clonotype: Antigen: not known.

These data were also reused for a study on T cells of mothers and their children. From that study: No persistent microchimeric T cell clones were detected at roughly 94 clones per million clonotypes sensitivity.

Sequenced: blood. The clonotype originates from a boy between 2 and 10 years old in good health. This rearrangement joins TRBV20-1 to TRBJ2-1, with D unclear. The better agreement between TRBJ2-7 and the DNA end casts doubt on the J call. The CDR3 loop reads CSARDYRNNGHEQYF. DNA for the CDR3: TGCAGTGCTAGAGATTATCGTAATAATGGGCACGAGCAGTACTTC.